This T cell receptor beta chain was sequenced during a study of early T cells in non-severe SARS-CoV-2 infection. At the level of the study: Chains from this unsorted whole-blood bulk RNA could not be paired.

This clonotype was seen only a few times. What it binds is unknown. Study-wide findings and caveats: Matching against VDJdb likely underestimated virus-specific expansions, favoring anti-spike CD8.

As part of library construction, unique molecular identifiers were attached to individual cDNA molecules. One entry per CDR3 protein results from TCRdb running MiXCR on the 5' RACE reads. The table has 80,000 to 95,000 distinct CDR3 sequences, around a sixth seen once. This specimen consisted of whole blood, obtained at baseline. The clonotype was recovered from an adult who was a healthcare worker with PCR-confirmed SARS-CoV-2 infection or an uninfected control (not recorded which).

CDR3 amino acids: CASSASRGEGQLEQYF. In nucleotides, the CDR3 is TGTGCCAGCAGCGCGTCCCGCGGAGAAGGGCAACTCGAGCAGTACTTC. The V call is TRBV13, the J call TRBJ2-7, with D unresolved. The germline V gene encodes CDR1 PRHDT and CDR2 FYEKMQ (reference sequence). The length of the CDR3 is 16 residues. The V gene lost 5 bases and the J gene lost 6 bases, with 23 bases spanning the gap.